The 5 T cell receptor beta chains below come from one sample, sequenced in a study of OX40 agonist ivuxolimab in advanced cancers. Here immunoSEQ multiplex PCR was the method, and the copy in TCRdb shows in-frame clones only, minus some. Here the sample spans approximately 59,000 clones, around 85% being singletons. The sequencing used CD4+ or CD8+ T cells sorted from blood, collected in a trial of the OX40 agonist ivuxolimab. These receptors originate from an adult with an advanced solid tumor such as melanoma, head and neck, liver or kidney cancer.

This sequence joins TRBV5-6 and TRBJ2-3, with 7 bases lining up with TRBD2. This CDR3 has 15 amino acids. Germline V gives CDR1 SGHDT, CDR2 YYEEEE. V lost 4 bases and J lost 5; bases outside the gene matches: 10. The CDR3 DNA reads as TGTGCCAGCAGCCCCACTGGGGGGGGTGGAGATACGCAGTATTTT. Translated: CASSPTGGGGDTQYF.

The chain uses TRBV19 and TRBJ2-5, with a weak D call TRBD2 (6 bases). The CDR3 is made up of 15 amino acids. V lost 2 bases and J lost 1, with 11 bases in between. Germline V gene sequence: CDR1 LNHDA, CDR2 SQIVND (reference sequence). CDR3 sequence reads: CASSIRSGPQETQYF. The CDR3 DNA is TGTGCCAGTAGTATAAGGAGCGGGCCCCAAGAGACCCAGTACTTC.

V and J are TRBV14 and TRBJ2-7; D is possibly TRBD2 (5 bases). There are 13 residues in the CDR3. The ends were cut back, 1 base at V and 9 bases at J, with 13 bases in the middle. Germline values: CDR1 SGHDN, CDR2 FVKESK. The CDR3 DNA is TGTGCCAGCAGCCAAGTTACGGACTCGGGGCAGTACTTC. This sequence encodes CASSQVTDSGQYF. The whole variable domain, remainder taken from reference TRBV14 and TRBJ2-7, is EAGVTQFPSHSVIEKGQTVTLRCDPISGHDNLYWYRRVMGKEIKFLLHFVKESKQDESGMPNNRFLAERTGGTYSTLKVQPAELEDSGVYFCASSQVTDSGQYFGPGTRLTVT.

The genes are TRBV5-4 and TRBJ1-4; D not certain. The V end was cut by 0 bases, the J end by 5 bases, with 5 bases between. Germline V lookup: CDR1 SGHNT, CDR2 YYREEE (reference sequence). This CDR3 has 13 residues. CDR3 region: CASSLVGNEKLFF. The CDR3, as DNA: TGTGCCAGCAGCTTGGTCGGGAATGAAAAACTGTTTTTT. Variable domain in full (rest from reference TRBV5-4 and TRBJ1-4): ETGVTQSPTHLIKTRGQQVTLRCSSQSGHNTVSWYQQALGQGPQFIFQYYREEENGRGNFPPRFSGLQFPNYSSELNVNALELDDSALYLCASSLVGNEKLFFGSGTQLSVL.

The chain links TRBV6-5 to TRBJ2-2; D gene uncertain. Germline CDR1 MNHEY, CDR2 SVGAGI. The CDR3 sequence is 12 residues long. Trimming removed 8 bases at V and 4 bases at J, with 8 bases between. CDR3 DNA: TGTGCCAGCGGAAAAACCACCGGGGAGCTGTTTTTT. Protein: CASGKTTGELFF.